This TCR beta chain came from a study of blood T cell repertoires in COVID-19. The wider study: The United States, Italy and Spain supplied acute and convalescent COVID-19 samples. T cells, B-cell-depleted T cells, or PBMCs supplied cDNA or gDNA.

Germline-derived CDR1 and CDR2 are MNHEY and SVGAGI. V lost 7 bases, J lost 8 bases, and 15 bases lay in between. The CDR3 consists of 13 residues. Per the original methods: Amplifying reference gene primers gave estimates of nucleated cell counts. Using immunoSEQ multiplex PCR, the repertoire was profiled, and TCRdb retains in-frame clones only, with some absent. The V and J calls and clone size come from that table; D and trimming were worked out from the DNA. The table includes about 130,000 clones, 80% to 85% detected once. The specimen was peripheral blood. This chain joins TRBV6-5 and TRBJ2-1; TRBD2 is a possible D gene (5 bases). The sequence was collected from a woman aged 25 to 39 who had recovered from COVID-19. The CDR3 DNA reads TGTGCCAGCACCGACCAACTAGGCTATGAGCAGTTCTTC. Translated, it gives CASTDQLGYEQFF.